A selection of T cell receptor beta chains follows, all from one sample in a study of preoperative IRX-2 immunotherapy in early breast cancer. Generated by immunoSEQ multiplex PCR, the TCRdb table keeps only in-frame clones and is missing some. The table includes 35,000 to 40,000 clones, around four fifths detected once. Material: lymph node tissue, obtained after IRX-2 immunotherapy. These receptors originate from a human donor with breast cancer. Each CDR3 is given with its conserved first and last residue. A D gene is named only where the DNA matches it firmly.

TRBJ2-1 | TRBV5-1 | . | CASHPGGNTYNEQFF
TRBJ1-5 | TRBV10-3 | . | CAISEDSSNQPQHF
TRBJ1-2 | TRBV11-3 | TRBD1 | CASSSRDRGNYGYTF
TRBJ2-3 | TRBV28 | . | CASSLWAGDSTDTQYF
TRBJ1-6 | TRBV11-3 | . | CASSPRWGSSYNSPLHF
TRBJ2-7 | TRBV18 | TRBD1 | CASSPGLGQGALEQYF
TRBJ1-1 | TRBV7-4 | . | CASSLARTSEAFF
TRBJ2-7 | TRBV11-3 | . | CASSRAGTPTYEQYF
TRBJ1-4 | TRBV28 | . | CASIEGGYNEKLFF
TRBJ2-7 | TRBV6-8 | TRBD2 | CAISGGRGGNEQYF
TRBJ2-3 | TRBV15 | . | CATSRGGSVDTQYF
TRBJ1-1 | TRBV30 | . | CAWSGHYNTEAFF
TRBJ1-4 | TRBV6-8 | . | CASSLGRVGKLFF
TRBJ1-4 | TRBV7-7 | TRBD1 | CASSSRGGQINEKLFF
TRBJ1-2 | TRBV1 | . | CASSQVPGPSGYTF
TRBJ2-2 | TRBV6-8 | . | CASRNDGTGELFF
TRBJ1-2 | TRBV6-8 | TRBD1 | CASSETGQGYTF
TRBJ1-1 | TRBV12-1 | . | CASRDRMNTEAFF
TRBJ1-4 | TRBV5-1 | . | CASSSAAGQEKLFF
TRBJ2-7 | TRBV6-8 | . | CASRPGTGRREEQYF
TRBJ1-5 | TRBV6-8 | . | CASSYGGGFAQPQHF
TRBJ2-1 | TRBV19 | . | CASSIGRGSYNEQFF
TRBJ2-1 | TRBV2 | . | CASNTGLSVYNEQFF
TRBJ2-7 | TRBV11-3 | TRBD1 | CASSPRGQGNYEQYF
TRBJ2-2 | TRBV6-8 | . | CASRRDSNTGELFF